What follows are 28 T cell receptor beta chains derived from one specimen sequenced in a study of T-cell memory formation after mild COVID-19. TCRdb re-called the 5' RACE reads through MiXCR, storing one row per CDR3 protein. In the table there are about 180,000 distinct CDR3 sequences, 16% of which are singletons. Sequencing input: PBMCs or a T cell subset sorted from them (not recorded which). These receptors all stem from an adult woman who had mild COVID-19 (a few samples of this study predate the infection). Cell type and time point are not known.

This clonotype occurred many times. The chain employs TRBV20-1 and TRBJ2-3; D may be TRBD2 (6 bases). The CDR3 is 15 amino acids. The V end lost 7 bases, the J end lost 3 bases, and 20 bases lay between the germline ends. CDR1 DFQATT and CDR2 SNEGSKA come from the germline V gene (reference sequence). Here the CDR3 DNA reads TGCAGTGTCATTGGGGGGAGAAGGAGGACAGATACGCAGTATTTT. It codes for CSVIGGRRRTDTQYF.

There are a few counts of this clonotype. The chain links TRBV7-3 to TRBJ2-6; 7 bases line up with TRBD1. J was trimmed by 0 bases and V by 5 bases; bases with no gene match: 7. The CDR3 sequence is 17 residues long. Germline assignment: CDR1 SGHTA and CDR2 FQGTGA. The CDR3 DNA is TGTGCCAGCAGCAACCGGGACAGCCGCTCTGGGGCCAACGTCCTGACTTTC. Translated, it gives CASSNRDSRSGANVLTF.

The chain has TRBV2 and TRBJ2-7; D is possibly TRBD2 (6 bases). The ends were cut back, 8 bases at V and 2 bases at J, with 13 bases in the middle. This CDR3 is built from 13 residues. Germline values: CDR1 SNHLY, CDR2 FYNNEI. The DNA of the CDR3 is TGTGCCAGCGCCGGGAGTCCAACCTACGAGCAGTACTTC. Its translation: CASAGSPTYEQYF.

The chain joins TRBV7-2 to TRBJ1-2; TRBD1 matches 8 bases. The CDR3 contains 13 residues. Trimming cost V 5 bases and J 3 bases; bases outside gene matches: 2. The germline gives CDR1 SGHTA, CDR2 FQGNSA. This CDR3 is CASSPGGDYGYTF. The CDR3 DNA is TGTGCCAGCAGCCCAGGGGGCGACTATGGCTACACCTTC.

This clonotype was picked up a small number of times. The CDR3 bases are TGTGCCAGCAGTTCACGGACAGGGGGAGGGTATGGCTACACCTTC. It yields the protein CASSSRTGGGYGYTF. The chain combines TRBV12-3 or TRBV12-4 with TRBJ1-2, with 10 bases aligning to TRBD1. With 4 bases clipped from V and 5 bases from J, the junction kept 7 bases outside the gene matches. The CDR3 is 15 residues long.

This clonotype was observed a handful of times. The CDR3 region is CSASGAGVWQYF. The CDR3 DNA reads TGCAGTGCTAGCGGGGCAGGGGTTTGGCAGTACTTC. This chain joins TRBV20-1 and TRBJ2-7; perhaps TRBD1 as D (6 bases). The CDR3 is made up of 12 amino acids. V lost 3 bases, J lost 9 bases, and 15 bases lay in between. The germline V gene has CDR1 DFQATT and CDR2 SNEGSKA (reference sequence).

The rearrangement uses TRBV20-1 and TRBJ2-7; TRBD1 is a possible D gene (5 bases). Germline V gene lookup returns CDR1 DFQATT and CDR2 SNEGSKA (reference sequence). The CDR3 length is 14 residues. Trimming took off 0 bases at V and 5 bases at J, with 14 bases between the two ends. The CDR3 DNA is TGCAGTGCTAGAGATGGGCAGGGTCTCAACGAGCAGTACTTC. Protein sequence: CSARDGQGLNEQYF.

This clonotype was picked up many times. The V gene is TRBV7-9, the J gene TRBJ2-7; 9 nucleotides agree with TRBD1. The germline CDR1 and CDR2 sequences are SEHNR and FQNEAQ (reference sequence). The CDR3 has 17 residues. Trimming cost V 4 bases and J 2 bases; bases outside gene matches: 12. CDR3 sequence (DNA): TGTGCCAGCAGCTCAAAAGGGACAGGGTTAGGGACCTACGAGCAGTACTTC. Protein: CASSSKGTGLGTYEQYF.

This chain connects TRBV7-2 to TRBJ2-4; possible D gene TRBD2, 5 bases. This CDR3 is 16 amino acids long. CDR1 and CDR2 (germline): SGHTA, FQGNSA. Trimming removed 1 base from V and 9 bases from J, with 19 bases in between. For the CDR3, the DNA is TGTGCCAGCAGCTTAGATGCGGGTCTTCGGGGTGGCATTCAGTACTTC. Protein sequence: CASSLDAGLRGGIQYF.

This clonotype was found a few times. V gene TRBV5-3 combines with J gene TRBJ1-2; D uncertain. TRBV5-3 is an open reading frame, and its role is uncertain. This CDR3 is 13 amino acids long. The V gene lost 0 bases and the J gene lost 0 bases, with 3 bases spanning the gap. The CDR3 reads CARSLVPNYGYTF. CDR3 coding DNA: TGTGCCAGAAGCTTGGTCCCTAACTATGGCTACACCTTC.

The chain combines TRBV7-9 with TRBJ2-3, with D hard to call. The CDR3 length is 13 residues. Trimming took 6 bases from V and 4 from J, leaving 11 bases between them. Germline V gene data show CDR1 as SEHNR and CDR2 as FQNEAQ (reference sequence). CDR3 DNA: TGTGCCAGCAGTTTTCCGGGCGCAGATACGCAGTATTTT. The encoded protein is CASSFPGADTQYF. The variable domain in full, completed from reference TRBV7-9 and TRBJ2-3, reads DTGVSQNPRHKITKRGQNVTFRCDPISEHNRLYWYRQTLGQGPEFLTYFQNEAQLEKSRLLSDRFSAERPKGSFSTLEIQRTEQGDSAMYLCASSFPGADTQYFGPGTRLTVL.

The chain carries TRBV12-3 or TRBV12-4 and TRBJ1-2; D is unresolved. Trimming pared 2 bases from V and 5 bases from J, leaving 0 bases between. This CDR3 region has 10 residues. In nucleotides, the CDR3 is TGTGCCAGCAGTTTATATGGCTACACCTTC. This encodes CASSLYGYTF.

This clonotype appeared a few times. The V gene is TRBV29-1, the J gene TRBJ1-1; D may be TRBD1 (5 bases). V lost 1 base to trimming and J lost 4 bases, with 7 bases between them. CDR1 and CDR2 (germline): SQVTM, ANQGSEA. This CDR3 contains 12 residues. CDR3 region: CSVEAGTTEAFF. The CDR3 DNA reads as TGCAGCGTTGAAGCTGGGACCACTGAAGCTTTCTTT.

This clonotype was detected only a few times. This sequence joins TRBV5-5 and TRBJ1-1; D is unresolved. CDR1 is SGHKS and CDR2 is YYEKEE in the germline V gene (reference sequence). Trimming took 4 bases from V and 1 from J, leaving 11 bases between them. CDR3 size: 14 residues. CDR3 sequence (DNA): TGTGCCAGCAGCCAGTTTACAGCGAACACTGAAGCTTTCTTT. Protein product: CASSQFTANTEAFF.

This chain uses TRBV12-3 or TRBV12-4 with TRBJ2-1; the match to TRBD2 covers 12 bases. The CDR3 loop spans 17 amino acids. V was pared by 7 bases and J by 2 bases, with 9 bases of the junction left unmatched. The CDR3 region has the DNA TGTGCCAGCACCATTACTAGCGGGAGGCCCCCCTACAATGAGCAGTTCTTC. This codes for CASTITSGRPPYNEQFF.

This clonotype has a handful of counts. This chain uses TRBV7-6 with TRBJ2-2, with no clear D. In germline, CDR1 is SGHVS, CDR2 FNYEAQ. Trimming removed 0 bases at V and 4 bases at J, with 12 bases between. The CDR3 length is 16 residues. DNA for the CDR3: TGTGCCAGCAGCTTAGCAGGGATAGGCACCACCGGGGAGCTGTTTTTT. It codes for CASSLAGIGTTGELFF. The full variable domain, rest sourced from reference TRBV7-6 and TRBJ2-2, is GAGVSQSPRYKVTKRGQDVALRCDPISGHVSLYWYRQALGQGPEFLTYFNYEAQQDKSGLPNDRFSAERPEGSISTLTIQRTEQRDSAMYRCASSLAGIGTTGELFFGEGSRLTVL.

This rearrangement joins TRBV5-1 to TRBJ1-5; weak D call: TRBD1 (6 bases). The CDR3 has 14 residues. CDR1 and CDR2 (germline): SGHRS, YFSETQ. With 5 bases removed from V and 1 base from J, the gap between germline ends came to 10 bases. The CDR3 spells CASSPGDSNQPQHF. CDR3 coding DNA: TGCGCCAGCAGTCCAGGGGACAGCAATCAGCCCCAGCATTTT.

CDR3 in DNA: TGTGCCAGCAGTGAATTTGGGTGGGGAAACTATGGCTACACCTTC. Translated, it gives CASSEFGWGNYGYTF. The chain combines TRBV2 with TRBJ1-2; D not resolved. Germline CDR1 and CDR2: SNHLY and FYNNEI. Trimming took off 2 bases at V and 2 bases at J, with 12 bases between the two ends. This CDR3 comprises 15 residues.

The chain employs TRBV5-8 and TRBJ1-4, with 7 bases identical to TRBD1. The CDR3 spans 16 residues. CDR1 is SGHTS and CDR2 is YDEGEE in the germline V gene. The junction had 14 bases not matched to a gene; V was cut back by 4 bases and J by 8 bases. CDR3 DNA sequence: TGTGCCAGCAGCCCATGGGGAGGCGCCAGGGGGGAAAAACTGTTTTTT. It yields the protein CASSPWGGARGEKLFF.

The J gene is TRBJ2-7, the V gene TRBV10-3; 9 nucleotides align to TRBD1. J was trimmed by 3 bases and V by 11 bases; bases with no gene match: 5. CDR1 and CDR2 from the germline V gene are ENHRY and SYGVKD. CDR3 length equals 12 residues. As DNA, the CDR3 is TGTGCCGTTAGGGGACAGGGCTACGAGCAGTACTTC. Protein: CAVRGQGYEQYF.

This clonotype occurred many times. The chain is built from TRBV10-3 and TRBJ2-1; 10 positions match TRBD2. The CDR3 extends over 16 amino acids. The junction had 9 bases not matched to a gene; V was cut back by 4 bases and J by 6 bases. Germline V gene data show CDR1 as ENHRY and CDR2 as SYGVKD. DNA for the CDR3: TGTGCCATCAGTGGAAGCGGGGGGGCCTTAAGCAATGAGCAGTTCTTC. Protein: CAISGSGGALSNEQFF.

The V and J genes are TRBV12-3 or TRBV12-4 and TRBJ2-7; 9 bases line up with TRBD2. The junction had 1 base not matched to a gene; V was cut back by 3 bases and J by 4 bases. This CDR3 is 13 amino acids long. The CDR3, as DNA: TGTGCCAGCAGTTTTAGCGGGAGTTACGAGCAGTACTTC. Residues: CASSFSGSYEQYF.

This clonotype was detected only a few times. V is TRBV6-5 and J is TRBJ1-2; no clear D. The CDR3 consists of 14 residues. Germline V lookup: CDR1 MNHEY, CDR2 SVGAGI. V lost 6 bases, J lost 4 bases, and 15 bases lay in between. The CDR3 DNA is TGTGCCAGCAGAACCAACATGTGGGCCTATGGCTACACCTTC. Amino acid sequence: CASRTNMWAYGYTF.

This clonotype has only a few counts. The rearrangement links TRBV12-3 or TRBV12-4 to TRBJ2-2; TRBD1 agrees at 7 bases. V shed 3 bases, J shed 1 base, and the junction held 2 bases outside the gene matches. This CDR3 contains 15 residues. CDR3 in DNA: TGTGCCAGCAGTTTCCGGACAGGGAACACCGGGGAGCTGTTTTTT. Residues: CASSFRTGNTGELFF.

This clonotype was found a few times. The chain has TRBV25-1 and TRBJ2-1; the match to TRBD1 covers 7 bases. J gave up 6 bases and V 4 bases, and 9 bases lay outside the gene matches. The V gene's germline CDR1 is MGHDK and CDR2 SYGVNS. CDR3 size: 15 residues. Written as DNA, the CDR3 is TGTGCCAGCAGTGGAGGGGGCGCATTGGGCAATGAGCAGTTCTTC. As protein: CASSGGGALGNEQFF.

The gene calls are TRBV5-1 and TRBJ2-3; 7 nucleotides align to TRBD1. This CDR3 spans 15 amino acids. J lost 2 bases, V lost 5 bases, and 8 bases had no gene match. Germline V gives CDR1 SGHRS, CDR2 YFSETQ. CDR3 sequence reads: CASRPTGAFTDTQYF. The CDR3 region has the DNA TGCGCCAGCAGGCCCACAGGGGCTTTCACAGATACGCAGTATTTT. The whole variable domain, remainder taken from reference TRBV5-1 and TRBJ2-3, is KAGVTQTPRYLIKTRGQQVTLSCSPISGHRSVSWYQQTPGQGLQFLFEYFSETQRNKGNFPGRFSGRQFSNSRSEMNVSTLELGDSALYLCASRPTGAFTDTQYFGPGTRLTVL.

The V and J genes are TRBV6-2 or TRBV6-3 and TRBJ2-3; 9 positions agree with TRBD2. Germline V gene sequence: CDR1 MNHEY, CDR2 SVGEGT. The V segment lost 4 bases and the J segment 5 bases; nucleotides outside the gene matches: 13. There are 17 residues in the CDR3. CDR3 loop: CASSSTSGPTAGDTQYF. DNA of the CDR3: TGTGCCAGCAGTTCCACTAGCGGGCCTACTGCGGGAGATACGCAGTATTTT.

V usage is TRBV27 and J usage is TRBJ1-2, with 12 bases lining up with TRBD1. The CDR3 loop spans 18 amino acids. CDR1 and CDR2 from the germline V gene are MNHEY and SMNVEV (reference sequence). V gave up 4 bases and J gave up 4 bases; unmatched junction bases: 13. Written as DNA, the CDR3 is TGTGCCAGCAGTTCCGCACCGGGACAGGGGGCGCAGGGCTATGGCTACACCTTC. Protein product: CASSSAPGQGAQGYGYTF.